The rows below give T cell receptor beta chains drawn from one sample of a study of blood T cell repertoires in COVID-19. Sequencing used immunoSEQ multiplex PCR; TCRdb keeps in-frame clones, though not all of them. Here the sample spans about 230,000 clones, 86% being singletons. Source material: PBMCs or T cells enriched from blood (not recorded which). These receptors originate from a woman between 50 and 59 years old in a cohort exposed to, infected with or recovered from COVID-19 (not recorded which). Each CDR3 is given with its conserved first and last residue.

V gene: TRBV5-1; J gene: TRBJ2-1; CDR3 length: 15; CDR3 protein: CASSLVGRNDNEQFF
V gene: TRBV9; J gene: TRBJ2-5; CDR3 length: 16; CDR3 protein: CASSAGLAGKGETQYF
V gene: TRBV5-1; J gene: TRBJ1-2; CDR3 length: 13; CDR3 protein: CASSADRVQGYTF
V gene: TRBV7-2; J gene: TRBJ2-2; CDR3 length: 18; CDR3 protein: CASSLVASGRYYTGELFF
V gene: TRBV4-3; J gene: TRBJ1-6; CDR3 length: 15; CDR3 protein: CASSQDWQAGSPLHF
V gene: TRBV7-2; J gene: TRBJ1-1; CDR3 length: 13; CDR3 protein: CASSSRAEGEAFF
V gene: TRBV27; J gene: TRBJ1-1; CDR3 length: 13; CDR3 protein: CASTALAGAEAFF
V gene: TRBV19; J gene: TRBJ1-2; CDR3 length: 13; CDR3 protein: CASSPGYLGGYTF
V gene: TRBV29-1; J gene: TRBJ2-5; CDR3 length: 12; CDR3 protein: CSVDRGQETQYF
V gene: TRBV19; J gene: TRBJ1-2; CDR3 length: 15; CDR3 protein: CASSSSQDRAYGYTF
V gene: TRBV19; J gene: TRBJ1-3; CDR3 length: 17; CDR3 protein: CASSLLTGHYSGNTIYF
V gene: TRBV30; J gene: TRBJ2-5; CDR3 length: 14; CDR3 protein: CAWRARTRWETQYF
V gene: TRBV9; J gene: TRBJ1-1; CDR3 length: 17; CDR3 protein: CASSVPKSGGLDTEAFF
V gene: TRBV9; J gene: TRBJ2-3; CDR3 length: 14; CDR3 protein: CASSAGGAADTQYF
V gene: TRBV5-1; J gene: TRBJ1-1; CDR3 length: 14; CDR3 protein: CASTQQGSGTEAFF
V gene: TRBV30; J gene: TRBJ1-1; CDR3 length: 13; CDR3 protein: CAWMRTVNTEAFF
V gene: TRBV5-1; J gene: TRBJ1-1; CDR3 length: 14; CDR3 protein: CASSFKGGDTEAFF
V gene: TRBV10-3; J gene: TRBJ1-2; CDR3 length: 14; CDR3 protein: CAISIGQGDYGYTF
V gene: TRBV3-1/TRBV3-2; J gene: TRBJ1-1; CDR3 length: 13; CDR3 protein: CASSRQLNTEAFF
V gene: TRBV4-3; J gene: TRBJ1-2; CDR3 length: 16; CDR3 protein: CASSQATGGLNYGYTF
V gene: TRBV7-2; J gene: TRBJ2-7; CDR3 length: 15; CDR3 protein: CASRLLGAGRNEQYF
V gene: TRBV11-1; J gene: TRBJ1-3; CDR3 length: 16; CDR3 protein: CASTKDPGLPGNTIYF
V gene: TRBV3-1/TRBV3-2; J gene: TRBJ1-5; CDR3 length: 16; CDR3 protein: CASSQTGTASNQPQHF
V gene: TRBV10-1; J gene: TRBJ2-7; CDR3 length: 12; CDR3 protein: CASSGDRDEQYF
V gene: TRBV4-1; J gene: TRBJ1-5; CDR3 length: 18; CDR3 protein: CASSPKEGRDRYNQPQHF
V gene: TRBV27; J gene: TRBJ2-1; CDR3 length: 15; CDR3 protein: CASSGGLADYNEQFF
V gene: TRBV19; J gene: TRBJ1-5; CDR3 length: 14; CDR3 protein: CASSMGQGSQPQHF
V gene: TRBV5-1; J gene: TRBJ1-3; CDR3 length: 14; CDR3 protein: CASSSRQGGNTIYF
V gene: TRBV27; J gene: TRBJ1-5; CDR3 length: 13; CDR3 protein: CASSNRGNQPQHF
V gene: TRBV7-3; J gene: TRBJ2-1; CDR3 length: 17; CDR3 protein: CASSPGTSGDAYNEQFF
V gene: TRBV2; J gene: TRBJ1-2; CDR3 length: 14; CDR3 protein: CASTPQTGTSGYTF
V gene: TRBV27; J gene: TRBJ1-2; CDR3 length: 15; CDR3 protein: CASSSKGDVWYGYTF
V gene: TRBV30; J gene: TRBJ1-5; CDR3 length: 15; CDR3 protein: CAWSVRDRDNQPQHF
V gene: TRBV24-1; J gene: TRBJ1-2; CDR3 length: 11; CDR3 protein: CATSGTDGYTF
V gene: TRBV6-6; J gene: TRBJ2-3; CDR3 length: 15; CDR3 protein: CASRPLTGGADTQYF
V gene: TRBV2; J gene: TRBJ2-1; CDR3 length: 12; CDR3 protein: CATNGGEGGQFF
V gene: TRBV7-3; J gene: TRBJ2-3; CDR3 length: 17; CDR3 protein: CASSSIPGQGSPDTQYF
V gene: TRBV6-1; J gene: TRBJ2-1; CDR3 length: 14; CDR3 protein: CASSEEGPVGLVFF
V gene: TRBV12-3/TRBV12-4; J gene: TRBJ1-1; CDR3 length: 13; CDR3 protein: CASSVGGNTEAFF
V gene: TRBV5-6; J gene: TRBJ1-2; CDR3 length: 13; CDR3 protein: CASSKDRGGGYTF
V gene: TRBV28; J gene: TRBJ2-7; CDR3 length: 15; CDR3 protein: CASRPGLAGEGEQYF
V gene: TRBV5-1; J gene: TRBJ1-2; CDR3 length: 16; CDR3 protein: CASSEGTRTGVYGYTF
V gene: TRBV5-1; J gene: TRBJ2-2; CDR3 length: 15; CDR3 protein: CASKGERGYTGELFF
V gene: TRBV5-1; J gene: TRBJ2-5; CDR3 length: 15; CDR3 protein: CASSFFSQGGETQYF
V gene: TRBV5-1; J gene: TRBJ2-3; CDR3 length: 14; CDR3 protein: CASSLQAGTDTQYF
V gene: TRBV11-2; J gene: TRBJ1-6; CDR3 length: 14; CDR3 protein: CASSLRQQGSPLHF
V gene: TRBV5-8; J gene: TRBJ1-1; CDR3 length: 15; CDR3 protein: CASSLYLGGNTEAFF
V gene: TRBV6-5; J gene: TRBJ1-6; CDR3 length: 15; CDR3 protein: CASSMEARLNSPLHF
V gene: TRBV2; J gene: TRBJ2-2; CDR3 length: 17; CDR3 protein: CASRAPAGGENTGELFF